This passage covers 8 T cell receptor beta chains from one sample sequenced in a study of blood T cell repertoires in COVID-19. Sequencing used immunoSEQ multiplex PCR; TCRdb keeps in-frame clones, though not all of them. The table shows about 250,000 clones, with more than 75% occurring only once. Sequencing input: peripheral blood. These TCRs come from a woman older than 75 with COVID-19, enrolled during active disease.

The V gene is TRBV6-5, the J gene TRBJ2-3; 8 positions match TRBD2. V lost 8 bases, J lost 5 bases, and 6 bases stayed unmatched. CDR1 and CDR2 (germline): MNHEY, SVGAGI. This CDR3 comprises 13 residues. The CDR3 nucleotides read TGTGCCAGCCAGCGGGGGAGGAAAGATACGCAGTATTTT. Amino acids: CASQRGRKDTQYF.

The V and J genes are TRBV19 and TRBJ2-3; 10 nucleotides align to TRBD1. The CDR3 covers 16 residues. Germline CDR1 is LNHDA and CDR2 is SQIVND (reference sequence). Trimming took 3 bases from V and 4 from J; bases not matched to a gene: 7. CDR3 nucleotides: TGTGCCAGTAGTATTGGGGACAGGGGTGCTGCAGATACGCAGTATTTT. This sequence encodes CASSIGDRGAADTQYF.

The chain employs TRBV19 and TRBJ2-1; 8 positions match TRBD2. Germline trimming cut 5 bases from V and 7 bases from J; bases unmatched to any gene: 19. The CDR3 sequence is 18 residues long. Germline CDR1 LNHDA, CDR2 SQIVND (reference sequence). CDR3 coding DNA: TGTGCCAGTAGTCCAAGAGTGGTCGGGGGGGCTACGTGGAATGAGCAGTTCTTC. Amino acid sequence: CASSPRVVGGATWNEQFF.

This sequence joins TRBV5-6 and TRBJ2-3; D may be TRBD1 (6 bases). Germline V gene data show CDR1 as SGHDT and CDR2 as YYEEEE. Trimming left V 0 bases short and J 0 bases short, with 8 bases between. This CDR3 contains 15 residues. CDR3 protein: CASSLGDTSTDTQYF. In DNA form, the CDR3 reads TGTGCCAGCAGCTTGGGGGACACAAGCACAGATACGCAGTATTTT.

The rearrangement uses TRBV28 and TRBJ1-2; weak D call: TRBD1 (5 bases). Germline V gene data show CDR1 as MDHEN and CDR2 as SYDVKM. The length of the CDR3 is 13 residues. V shed 3 bases and J shed 7 bases, with 12 bases lying between them. DNA of the CDR3: TGTGCCAGCAGTTTCGGGGGTCCTGCTGGCTACACCTTC. The encoded protein is CASSFGGPAGYTF.

The CDR3 DNA follows: TGTGCCAGCAGCCAAGGGACTAGCGGATACGAGCAGTACTTC. Its translation: CASSQGTSGYEQYF. The rearrangement joins TRBV3-1 (or the pseudogene TRBV3-2) to TRBJ2-7; 10 bases fit TRBD2. CDR1 is LGHDT, CDR2 YNNKEL, per germline (reference sequence). The CDR3 runs 14 residues. The ends lost 1 base at V and 4 bases at J; junction bases unmatched: 1.

This CDR3 is CASSWTGYDYGYTF. The CDR3 DNA reads TGTGCCAGCAGTTGGACAGGGTACGACTATGGCTACACCTTC. This chain connects TRBV6-5 to TRBJ1-2; TRBD1 agrees at 8 bases. The CDR3 extends over 14 amino acids. Trimming cost V 4 bases and J 3 bases; bases outside gene matches: 4. Germline-derived CDR1 and CDR2 are MNHEY and SVGAGI.

V gene TRBV11-2 combines with J gene TRBJ1-1; D remains unclear. The ends were cut back, 3 bases at V and 0 bases at J, with 8 bases in the middle. Germline V gene sequence: CDR1 SGHAT, CDR2 FQNNGV. CDR3 size: 14 residues. The DNA for the CDR3 is TGTGCCAGCAGCTTTGTACATCTGAACACTGAAGCTTTCTTT. It is translated as CASSFVHLNTEAFF.